Each of the 18 T cell receptor beta chains below was sequenced from the same sample in a study of blood T cell repertoires in COVID-19. Produced via immunoSEQ multiplex PCR; TCRdb's table is partial and in-frame only. The profile covers approximately 81,000 clones, with roughly four fifths appearing a single time and 7% to 9% taken by the ten largest. Sequencing was carried out using peripheral blood. The receptors shown here come from a human donor in a cohort sampled during active COVID-19.

This chain uses TRBV19 with TRBJ2-7; D perhaps matches TRBD1 (6 bases). The CDR3 covers 15 residues. Germline V gives CDR1 LNHDA, CDR2 SQIVND (reference sequence). V gave up 4 bases and J gave up 2 bases, with 15 bases separating them. The CDR3 reads CASSRLHRAPYEQYF. The CDR3 DNA sequence: TGTGCCAGTAGTAGATTACACAGGGCCCCCTACGAGCAGTACTTC.

The genes are TRBV28 and TRBJ1-2; the match to TRBD1 covers 9 bases. The CDR3 covers 15 residues. CDR1 MDHEN and CDR2 SYDVKM come from the germline V gene. Trimming cost V 7 bases and J 1 base; bases outside gene matches: 7. The CDR3 DNA reads TGTGCCAGCACCCCACAGGGACAGGGTAACTATGGCTACACCTTC. It translates to CASTPQGQGNYGYTF.

The CDR3, as DNA: TGCAGCGTTGAAGGGCTGAACACTGAAGCTTTCTTT. Amino acids: CSVEGLNTEAFF. This chain joins TRBV29-1 and TRBJ1-1; no clear D. This CDR3 has 12 amino acids. V lost 1 base, J lost 0 bases, and 3 bases lay in between. Germline CDR1 is SQVTM and CDR2 is ANQGSEA.

The rearrangement links TRBV19 to TRBJ1-5; 8 bases are a match to TRBD1. The germline V gene encodes CDR1 LNHDA and CDR2 SQIVND (reference sequence). The CDR3 has 14 residues. Trimming removed 4 bases from V and 6 bases from J; junction bases left unmatched: 5. DNA for the CDR3: TGTGCCAGTAGTACTCAGGGGGCGGGTCAGCCCCAGCATTTT. It is translated as CASSTQGAGQPQHF.

The rearrangement uses TRBV19 and TRBJ2-5; D perhaps matches TRBD2 (5 bases). CDR3 length equals 14 residues. Trimming removed 5 bases from V and 2 bases from J, with 12 bases in between. From germline, CDR1 is LNHDA and CDR2 SQIVND (reference sequence). CDR3 DNA sequence: TGTGCCAGTAGTCAGAAACGGGGTCAAGAGACCCAGTACTTC. It translates to CASSQKRGQETQYF.

This chain uses TRBV7-9 with TRBJ2-2; 8 nucleotides line up with TRBD1. V lost 6 bases and J lost 6; bases outside the gene matches: 6. This CDR3 has 14 residues. CDR1 and CDR2 from the germline V gene are SEHNR and FQNEAQ (reference sequence). The CDR3 bases are TGTGCCAGCAGTTCCGGGACAGGCTCCGGGGAGCTGTTTTTT. It translates to CASSSGTGSGELFF.

This clone was counted once. The chain carries TRBV19 and TRBJ2-2; D might be TRBD2 (5 bases). V was pared by 5 bases and J by 6 bases, with 10 bases between. Looked up from germline, CDR1 is LNHDA and CDR2 is SQIVND (reference sequence). The CDR3 has 13 amino acids. The CDR3 region has the DNA TGTGCCAGTAGTCCCGGGGATCCCGGGGAGCTGTTTTTT. This sequence encodes CASSPGDPGELFF.

V is TRBV11-2 and J is TRBJ2-7; D is unresolved. Trimming shortened V by 8 bases and J by 3 bases, and 8 bases separated the two germline ends. CDR1 is SGHAT and CDR2 is FQNNGV in the germline V gene. The CDR3 is 11 residues long. CDR3 sequence: CASGHDYEQYF. The CDR3 coding sequence is TGTGCCAGCGGGCACGACTACGAGCAGTACTTC.

The chain couples TRBV6-5 to TRBJ2-3; 8 nucleotides agree with TRBD2. There are 15 residues in the CDR3. Germline CDR1 MNHEY, CDR2 SVGAGI. The V and J ends lost 6 bases and 5 bases, in that order; junction bases with no gene match: 10. CDR3 loop: CASSYDGGAQDTQYF. CDR3 nucleotide sequence: TGTGCCAGCAGCTATGACGGGGGGGCCCAAGATACGCAGTATTTT.

The gene calls are TRBV3-1 (or the pseudogene TRBV3-2) and TRBJ2-5, with 13 bases identical to TRBD2. Germline lookup yields CDR1 LGHDT and CDR2 YNNKEL (reference sequence). V shed 4 bases, J shed 7 bases, and the junction held 6 bases outside the gene matches. CDR3 size: 15 residues. The CDR3 loop is CASSRTSGGAGTQYF. In DNA form, the CDR3 reads TGTGCCAGCAGCCGTACTAGCGGGGGGGCGGGGACCCAGTACTTC.

There are a few counts of this clone. The gene calls are TRBV6-6 and TRBJ1-6, with a weak D call TRBD1 (6 bases). Germline assignment: CDR1 MNHNY and CDR2 SVGAGI (reference sequence). The CDR3 runs to 15 residues. V lost 2 bases and J lost 8, with 13 bases in between. The CDR3 loop is CASSYGVRGDSPLHF. In DNA form, the CDR3 reads TGTGCCAGCAGTTACGGCGTCAGGGGTGATTCACCCCTCCACTTT.

The chain joins TRBV7-3 to TRBJ2-6, with D maybe TRBD2 (5 bases). V shed 11 bases and J shed 4 bases, with 12 bases lying between them. Germline V gene lookup returns CDR1 SGHTA and CDR2 FQGTGA. The CDR3 has 13 amino acids. The CDR3, as DNA: TGTGCCTCCGGGGAATCGGGGGCCAACGTCCTGACTTTC. Translated, it gives CASGESGANVLTF.

This clone came up a few times. The rearrangement links TRBV12-5 to TRBJ1-2, with D unclear. In germline, CDR1 is LGHNT, CDR2 FRNRAP. The V end was cut by 5 bases, the J end by 0 bases, with 4 bases between. The CDR3 totals 12 residues. CDR3 region: CASGHSNYGYTF. The CDR3 DNA reads TGTGCTAGTGGTCATTCTAACTATGGCTACACCTTC.

The chain recombines TRBV2 with TRBJ2-7; 9 bases map to TRBD2. This CDR3 has 15 residues. Germline V lookup: CDR1 SNHLY, CDR2 FYNNEI. V lost 4 bases and J lost 2; bases outside the gene matches: 6. This CDR3 reads CASSGLAGFTYEQYF. In DNA, the CDR3 is TGTGCCAGCAGTGGCCTAGCGGGGTTTACCTACGAGCAGTACTTC.

The V call is TRBV27, the J call TRBJ2-7, with TRBD1 matching over 7 bases. Germline V lookup: CDR1 MNHEY, CDR2 SMNVEV (reference sequence). The CDR3 loop spans 17 amino acids. J was trimmed by 1 base and V by 2 bases; bases with no gene match: 11. The CDR3 bases are TGTGCCAGCAGTTTACGCACCGGGACAGACCAATCCTACGAGCAGTACTTC. Protein: CASSLRTGTDQSYEQYF.

This clone was counted a single time. V usage is TRBV4-1 and J usage is TRBJ1-6, with D hard to call. The CDR3 has 16 amino acids. Germline V gene data show CDR1 as MGHRA and CDR2 as YSYEKL. The V end was cut by 3 bases, the J end by 4 bases, with 13 bases between. The chain's CDR3 is CASSHPGREYNSPLHF. The CDR3, as DNA: TGCGCCAGCAGCCACCCAGGACGGGAGTATAATTCACCCCTCCACTTT.

The J gene is TRBJ2-3, the V gene TRBV9, with 8 bases identical to TRBD1. The V gene's germline CDR1 is SGDLS and CDR2 YYNGEE. V shed 0 bases and J 3 bases; nucleotides not matched to a gene: 12. The CDR3 has 18 amino acids. DNA of the CDR3: TGTGCCAGCAGCGTAGTTACAGGGGGGTCTAGGGCAACAGATACGCAGTATTTT. Its protein is CASSVVTGGSRATDTQYF.

The sample holds a few counts of this clone. CDR3 bases: TGTGCCAGCAGCTTCCTCGCTCCCCCGGGAGGGCAGCCCCAGCATTTT. Its translation: CASSFLAPPGGQPQHF. The chain links TRBV7-8 to TRBJ1-5; no firm D call. The CDR3 has 16 amino acids. V was cut by 3 bases and J by 7 bases, with 19 bases left in between. Germline CDR1 SGHVS, CDR2 FQNEAQ.